This entry lists 22 T cell receptor beta chains sequenced from one sample in a study. One entry per CDR3 protein results from TCRdb running MiXCR on the 5' RACE reads. The sample lists about 50,000 distinct CDR3 sequences; roughly 17% were seen once. The specimen sequenced was naive CD4+ T cells sorted from blood. The subset was: naive CD4+ T cells, CD4+CD45RA+CD25-. These receptors were obtained from a female donor with breast cancer.

This clonotype was found many times. The chain couples TRBV6-1 to TRBJ1-2; maybe TRBD1 (5 bases). V lost 2 bases, J lost 6 bases, and 10 bases lay in between. Germline lookup yields CDR1 MNHNS and CDR2 SASEGT. This CDR3 is built from 13 residues. CDR3: CASSESGPHGYTF. The CDR3, as DNA: TGTGCCAGCAGTGAATCAGGGCCGCATGGCTACACCTTC.

As DNA, the CDR3 is TGCGCCAGCAGCTTGGATGGTAGCGGGAGGTCGAGGTCCTACGAGCAGTACTTC. Translated, it gives CASSLDGSGRSRSYEQYF. The chain links TRBV5-1 to TRBJ2-7; 10 nucleotides agree with TRBD2. Germline V CDR1 and CDR2: SGHRS, YFSETQ. V lost 0 bases to trimming and J lost 1 base; unmatched junction nucleotides: 10. This CDR3 region has 18 residues.

At least ten counts were recorded for this clonotype. The chain couples TRBV5-1 to TRBJ2-7, with D perhaps matching TRBD1 (5 bases). Trimming took off 0 bases at V and 0 bases at J, with 7 bases between the two ends. Looked up from germline, CDR1 is SGHRS and CDR2 is YFSETQ. This CDR3 has 14 residues. The CDR3 DNA reads as TGCGCCAGCAGCTTGGCCGACAGCTCCTACGAGCAGTACTTC. Translated: CASSLADSSYEQYF.

The rearrangement uses TRBV20-1 and TRBJ1-6; D remains ambiguous. This CDR3 contains 18 residues. Germline assignment: CDR1 DFQATT and CDR2 SNEGSKA (reference sequence). Trimming pared 3 bases from V and 0 bases from J, leaving 18 bases between. CDR3 sequence reads: CSASGMTFSSSYNSPLHF. For the CDR3, the DNA is TGCAGTGCTAGCGGGATGACATTCTCGAGCTCCTATAATTCACCCCTCCACTTT.

This clonotype was counted at least ten times. The chain couples TRBV25-1 to TRBJ1-2, with D possibly TRBD1 on 5 matching bases. Germline loops: CDR1 MGHDK, CDR2 SYGVNS. The CDR3 contains 14 residues. V was trimmed by 0 bases and J by 6 bases, leaving 11 bases between them. CDR3 nucleotides: TGTGCCAGCAGTGAATACCCCCAGGGTAATGGCTACACCTTC. Translation: CASSEYPQGNGYTF.

The rearrangement uses TRBV30 and TRBJ2-3, with TRBD2 matching 10 bases. The CDR3 spans 21 residues. Trimming cost V 4 bases and J 2 bases; bases outside gene matches: 24. Germline values: CDR1 GTSNPN, CDR2 SVGIG (reference sequence). Here the CDR3 reads CAWKWQWLAGAVQSFTDTQYF. In DNA, the CDR3 is TGTGCCTGGAAATGGCAGTGGCTAGCGGGAGCCGTCCAGTCTTTCACAGATACGCAGTATTTT.

This clonotype was picked up many times. This chain connects TRBV29-1 to TRBJ2-3, with 7 nucleotides matching TRBD1. From germline, CDR1 is SQVTM and CDR2 ANQGSEA. The ends lost 3 bases at V and 5 bases at J; junction bases unmatched: 5. The CDR3 extends over 13 amino acids. The CDR3 sequence: CSVEKGAGDTQYF. CDR3 bases: TGCAGCGTTGAGAAGGGGGCGGGAGATACGCAGTATTTT.

Notes on this clonotype: A read error may be the cause here, since a much bigger clone is one base away. Here the CDR3 reads CSAGDGRSNQPRHF. The CDR3 nucleotides are TGCAGTGCTGGGGACGGACGCAGTAATCAGCCCCGGCATTTT. The chain carries TRBV20-1 and TRBJ1-5; weak D call: TRBD1 (5 bases). CDR3 size: 14 residues. The germline V gene encodes CDR1 DFQATT and CDR2 SNEGSKA (reference sequence).

The table lists this clonotype with a few counts. The J gene is TRBJ2-1, the V gene TRBV10-3, with 7 bases matching TRBD2. The CDR3 sequence is 15 residues long. J was trimmed by 10 bases and V by 0 bases; bases with no gene match: 9. Per the germline V gene, CDR1 is ENHRY and CDR2 is SYGVKD. CDR3 protein: CAISESSGPVREQFF. The CDR3 DNA is TGTGCCATCAGTGAGTCTAGCGGGCCCGTAAGAGAGCAGTTCTTC.

The genes are TRBV29-1 and TRBJ2-2; 7 bases match TRBD1. The CDR3 totals 14 residues. Germline V gene sequence: CDR1 SQVTM, CDR2 ANQGSEA. The V segment lost 3 bases and the J segment 6 bases; nucleotides outside the gene matches: 7. CDR3 region: CSVEARGMSGELFF. CDR3 DNA: TGCAGCGTTGAGGCCAGGGGGATGTCCGGGGAGCTGTTTTTT.

The rearrangement uses TRBV7-8 and TRBJ2-7, with D perhaps assigned TRBD1 or TRBD2 (5 bases each). The ends were cut back, 4 bases at V and 0 bases at J, with 10 bases in the middle. This CDR3 spans 14 amino acids. The germline CDR1 and CDR2 sequences are SGHVS and FQNEAQ. CDR3 amino acids: CASSSGRSSYEQYF. DNA of the CDR3: TGTGCCAGCAGCTCGGGACGGAGCTCCTACGAGCAGTACTTC.

This clonotype has just a few counts. The J gene is TRBJ1-2, the V gene TRBV6-2 or TRBV6-3; no clear D. The V end lost 8 bases, the J end lost 8 bases, and 12 bases lay between the germline ends. The germline CDR1 and CDR2 sequences are MNHEY and SVGEGT. This CDR3 spans 11 amino acids. CDR3 bases: TGTGCCAGCGAGACGGGTGGCGGCTACACCTTC. Translated, it gives CASETGGGYTF.

This clonotype was recorded at least ten times. The rearrangement joins TRBV7-2 to TRBJ1-5; D gene unclear. Per germline, CDR1 SGHTA and CDR2 FQGNSA. Trimming took off 5 bases at V and 3 bases at J, with 11 bases between the two ends. The CDR3 is made up of 14 amino acids. The CDR3 region is CASSPTRNNQPQHF. The CDR3 bases are TGTGCCAGCAGCCCCACACGGAACAATCAGCCCCAGCATTTT.

This clonotype was recorded at least ten times. The chain joins TRBV5-6 to TRBJ1-5; possibly TRBD1 for D (6 bases). The CDR3 loop spans 15 amino acids. The V gene's germline CDR1 is SGHDT and CDR2 YYEEEE. The V end lost 2 bases, the J end lost 4 bases, and 13 bases lay between the germline ends. This CDR3 is CASSFYGQPNQPQHF. DNA for the CDR3: TGTGCCAGCAGCTTCTACGGACAGCCTAATCAGCCCCAGCATTTT.

This clonotype was detected a few times. A read error may explain this, as a much larger clone is one base away. In this CDR3 the conserved last residue, phenylalanine or tryptophan, is missing, so a read error is likely. The chain combines TRBV20-1 with TRBJ1-2; D not resolved. Germline loops: CDR1 DFQATT, CDR2 SNEGSKA (reference sequence). Deletions cut 3 bases from V and 11 bases from J, with 16 bases between. The CDR3 length is 12 residues. This chain's CDR3 is CSASSPFAPYTL. CDR3 bases: TGCAGTGCTAGCAGTCCTTTTGCCCCTTACACCCTC.

As to this clonotype: The junction shows a germline mismatch at one end, possibly a read error. The chain uses TRBV7-3 and TRBJ2-4; D is perhaps TRBD1 (5 bases). The CDR3 runs to 13 residues. Germline V gene sequence: CDR1 SGHTA, CDR2 FQGTGA. The CDR3 loop is CASIGRAKNIRYF. The CDR3 DNA follows: TGTGCCAGCATTGGCAGGGCCAAAAACATTCGGTACTTC.

In its sample, this clonotype was seen a few times. CDR3 amino acids: CASRTGGTEAFF. The CDR3 DNA follows: TGTGCCAGCAGGACAGGGGGCACTGAAGCTTTCTTT. V gene TRBV12-3 or TRBV12-4 combines with J gene TRBJ1-1; 9 nucleotides match TRBD1. The CDR3 has 12 amino acids. V lost 6 bases and J lost 4; bases outside the gene matches: 0.

Regarding this clonotype: This may be a read error, as it is one base from a much larger clone. The V call is TRBV7-2, the J call TRBJ1-6; D is possibly TRBD1 (5 bases). The CDR3 has 18 residues. Germline V gene sequence: CDR1 SGHTA, CDR2 FQGNSA. The CDR3 is CAISLALWGSSYNSPLHF. The CDR3, as DNA: TGTGCCATCAGCTTAGCGCTCTGGGGGTCCTCCTATAATTCACCCCTCCACTTT. The full variable domain, its missing parts supplied by reference TRBV7-2 and TRBJ1-6, is GAGVSQSPSNKVTEKGKDVELRCDPISGHTALYWYRQSLGQGLEFLIYFQGNSAPDKSGLPSDRFSAERTGGSVSTLTIQRTQQEDSAVYLCAISLALWGSSYNSPLHFGNGTRLTVT.

The table lists this clonotype with a few counts. V and J are TRBV5-1 and TRBJ2-1; 7 bases line up with TRBD1. The trim removed 4 bases at V and 0 bases at J, leaving 7 bases unmatched. Per the germline V gene, CDR1 is SGHRS and CDR2 is YFSETQ. The CDR3 length is 16 residues. CDR3 region: CASSPAAGGSYNEQFF. DNA of the CDR3: TGCGCCAGCAGCCCGGCGGCAGGGGGCTCCTACAATGAGCAGTTCTTC.

This clonotype was detected many times. V and J are TRBV7-2 and TRBJ2-3; the D gene could be TRBD1 or TRBD2 (5 bases each). CDR1 and CDR2 (germline): SGHTA, FQGNSA. Deletions cut 5 bases from V and 1 base from J, with 10 bases between. This CDR3 region has 14 residues. DNA of the CDR3: TGTGCCAGCAGCAGAGGGGTGGGCACAGATACGCAGTATTTT. Protein: CASSRGVGTDTQYF.

This clonotype appeared a few times. V is TRBV27 and J is TRBJ2-3; 7 positions agree with TRBD2. Germline CDR1 MNHEY, CDR2 SMNVEV (reference sequence). The CDR3 contains 19 residues. Trimming cost V 2 bases and J 3 bases; bases outside gene matches: 17. CDR3 sequence: CASSLSGAGVTRRTDTQYF. The DNA of the CDR3 is TGTGCCAGCAGTTTAAGTGGTGCGGGAGTTACGAGGAGAACAGATACGCAGTATTTT.

The J gene is TRBJ1-6, the V gene TRBV10-3; 12 bases agree with TRBD1. Germline CDR1 ENHRY, CDR2 SYGVKD. The V and J ends lost 4 bases and 2 bases, in that order; junction bases with no gene match: 12. This CDR3 is built from 20 residues. Here the CDR3 reads CAISAAGTGGGLAYNSPLHF. The CDR3 nucleotides are TGTGCCATCAGTGCGGCCGGGACAGGGGGCGGTTTGGCCTATAATTCACCCCTCCACTTT.